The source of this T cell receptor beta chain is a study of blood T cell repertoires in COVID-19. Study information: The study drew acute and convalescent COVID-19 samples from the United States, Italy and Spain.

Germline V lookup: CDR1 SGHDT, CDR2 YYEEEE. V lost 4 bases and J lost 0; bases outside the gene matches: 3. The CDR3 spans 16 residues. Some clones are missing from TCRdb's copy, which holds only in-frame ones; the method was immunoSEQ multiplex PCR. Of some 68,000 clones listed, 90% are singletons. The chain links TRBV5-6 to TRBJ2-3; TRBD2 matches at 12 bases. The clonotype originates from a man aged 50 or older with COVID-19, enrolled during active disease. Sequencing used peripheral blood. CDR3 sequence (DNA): TGTGCCAGCAGCGCTGGGACTAGCGGGAGCACAGATACGCAGTATTTT. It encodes CASSAGTSGSTDTQYF.